This TCR beta chain was captured in a study of Ad26.COV2.S vaccination and SARS-CoV-2 variants. Overall study context: Each vaccinee took Ad26.COV2.S intramuscularly, once or twice 56 days apart. Points from the study as a whole: Compared with placebo recipients, vaccine recipients had higher spike-specific TCR breadth.

Note on this clone: The antigen is undetermined.

V shed 6 bases, J shed 7 bases, and the junction held 4 bases outside the gene matches. CDR1 and CDR2 from the germline V gene are MNHEY and SMNVEV (reference sequence). The CDR3 has 13 amino acids. Described treatment: roughly 18 received Ad26.COV2.S at low or high dose, single or two shots; 5 received placebo; per-sample allocation not given. Samples came from day 63 after the first vaccine or placebo injection. Boston supplied an adult donor aged 18-55 years. Ad26.COV2.S expressed prefusion-stabilized spike from the original Wuhan strain. Using immunoSEQ multiplex PCR, the repertoire was profiled, and TCRdb retains in-frame clones only, with some absent. The repertoire holds 350,000 to 400,000 clones, around nine tenths seen once, with roughly 3.5% in the top ten.

The sequencing used peripheral blood, collected in a trial of Ad26.COV2.S vaccine versus placebo. This chain links TRBV27 with TRBJ1-5; 9 nucleotides match TRBD1. The TCR comes from a person aged 18-60 years who received the Ad26.COV2.S COVID-19 vaccine or a placebo. CDR3 sequence reads: CASRGQGVQPQHF. CDR3 nucleotide sequence: TGTGCCAGCAGGGGACAGGGAGTACAGCCCCAGCATTTT.